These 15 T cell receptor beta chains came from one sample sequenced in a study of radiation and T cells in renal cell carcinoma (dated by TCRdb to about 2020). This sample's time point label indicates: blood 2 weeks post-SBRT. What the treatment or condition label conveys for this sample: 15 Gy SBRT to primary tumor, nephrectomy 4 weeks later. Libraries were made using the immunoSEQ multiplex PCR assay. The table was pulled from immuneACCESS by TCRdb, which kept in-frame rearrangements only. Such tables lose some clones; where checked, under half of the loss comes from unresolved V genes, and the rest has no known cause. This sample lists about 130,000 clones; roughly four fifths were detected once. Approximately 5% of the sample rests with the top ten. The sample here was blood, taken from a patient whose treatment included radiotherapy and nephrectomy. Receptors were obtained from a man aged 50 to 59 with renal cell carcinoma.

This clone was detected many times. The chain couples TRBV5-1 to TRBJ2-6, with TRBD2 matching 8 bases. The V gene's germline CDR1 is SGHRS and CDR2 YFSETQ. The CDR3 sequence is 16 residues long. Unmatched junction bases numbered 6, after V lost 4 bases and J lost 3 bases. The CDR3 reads CASSITGTSGANVLTF. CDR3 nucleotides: TGCGCCAGCAGCATAACAGGGACTAGTGGGGCCAACGTCCTGACTTTC.

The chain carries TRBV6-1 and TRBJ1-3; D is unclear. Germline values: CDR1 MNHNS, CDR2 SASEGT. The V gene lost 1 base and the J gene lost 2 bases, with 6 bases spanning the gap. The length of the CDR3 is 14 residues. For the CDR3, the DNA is TGTGCCAGCAGTGAAGGGATCCCTGGAAACACCATATATTTT. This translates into CASSEGIPGNTIYF.

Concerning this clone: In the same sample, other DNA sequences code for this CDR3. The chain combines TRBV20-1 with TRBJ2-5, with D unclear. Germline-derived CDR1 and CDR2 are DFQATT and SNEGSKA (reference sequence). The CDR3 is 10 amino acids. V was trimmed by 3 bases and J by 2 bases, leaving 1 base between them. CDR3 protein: CSARQETQYF. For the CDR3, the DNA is TGCAGTGCTAGGCAAGAGACCCAGTACTTC.

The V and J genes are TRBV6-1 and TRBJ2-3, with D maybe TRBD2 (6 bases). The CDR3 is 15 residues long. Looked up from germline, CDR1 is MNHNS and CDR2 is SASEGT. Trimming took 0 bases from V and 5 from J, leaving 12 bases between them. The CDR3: CASSEAEAEGDTQYF. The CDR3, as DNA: TGTGCCAGCAGTGAAGCGGAAGCGGAGGGAGATACGCAGTATTTT.

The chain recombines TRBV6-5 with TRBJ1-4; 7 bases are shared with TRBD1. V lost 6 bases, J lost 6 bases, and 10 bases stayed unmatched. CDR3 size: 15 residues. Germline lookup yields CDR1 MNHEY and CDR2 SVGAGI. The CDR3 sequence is CASREKQGRDEKLFF. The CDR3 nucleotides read TGTGCCAGCAGAGAAAAACAGGGGAGGGATGAAAAACTGTTTTTT.

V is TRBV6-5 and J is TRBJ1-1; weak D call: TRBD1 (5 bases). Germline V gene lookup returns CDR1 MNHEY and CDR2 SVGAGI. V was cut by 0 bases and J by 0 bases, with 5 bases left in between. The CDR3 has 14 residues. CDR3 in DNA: TGTGCCAGCAGTTACTCGGGACTGAACACTGAAGCTTTCTTT. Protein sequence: CASSYSGLNTEAFF.

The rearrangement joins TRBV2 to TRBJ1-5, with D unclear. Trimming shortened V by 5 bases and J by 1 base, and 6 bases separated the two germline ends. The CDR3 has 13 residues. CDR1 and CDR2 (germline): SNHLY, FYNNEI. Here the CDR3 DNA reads TGTGCCAGCAGTTCCGAAAGCAATCAGCCCCAGCATTTT. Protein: CASSSESNQPQHF. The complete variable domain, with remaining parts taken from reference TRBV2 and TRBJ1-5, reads EPEVTQTPSHQVTQMGQEVILRCVPISNHLYFYWYRQILGQKVEFLVSFYNNEISEKSEIFDDQFSVERPDGSNFTLKIRSTKLEDSAMYFCASSSESNQPQHFGDGTRLSIL.

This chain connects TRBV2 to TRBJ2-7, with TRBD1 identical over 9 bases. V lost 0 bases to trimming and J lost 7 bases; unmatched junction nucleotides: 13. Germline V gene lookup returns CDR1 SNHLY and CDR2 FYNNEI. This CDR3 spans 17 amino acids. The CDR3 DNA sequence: TGTGCCAGCAGTGAAGCGCTTTTGACAGGGGGTATCAAAGAGCAGTACTTC. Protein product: CASSEALLTGGIKEQYF.

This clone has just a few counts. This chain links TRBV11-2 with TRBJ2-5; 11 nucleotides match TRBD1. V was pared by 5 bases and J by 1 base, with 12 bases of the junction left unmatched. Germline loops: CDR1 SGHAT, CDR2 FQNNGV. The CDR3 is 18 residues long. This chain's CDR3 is CASSLREGTGGFQETQYF. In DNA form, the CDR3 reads TGTGCCAGCAGCCTCCGGGAGGGGACAGGGGGTTTCCAAGAGACCCAGTACTTC.

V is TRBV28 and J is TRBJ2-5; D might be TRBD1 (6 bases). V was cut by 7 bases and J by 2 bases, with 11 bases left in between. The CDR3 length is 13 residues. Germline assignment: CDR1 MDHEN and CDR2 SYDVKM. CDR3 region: CASTFDRQETQYF. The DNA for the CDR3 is TGTGCCAGCACATTCGACAGGCAAGAGACCCAGTACTTC. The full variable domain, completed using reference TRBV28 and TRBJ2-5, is DVKVTQSSRYLVKRTGEKVFLECVQDMDHENMFWYRQDPGLGLRLIYFSYDVKMKEKGDIPEGYSVSREKKERFSLILESASTNQTSMYLCASTFDRQETQYFGPGTRLLVL.

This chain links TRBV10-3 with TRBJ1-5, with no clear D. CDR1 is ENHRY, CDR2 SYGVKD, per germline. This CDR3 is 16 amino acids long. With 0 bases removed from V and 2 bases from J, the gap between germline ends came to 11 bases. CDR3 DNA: TGTGCCATCAGTGAGTCCATTCAAGGCGGCAATCAGCCCCAGCATTTT. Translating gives CAISESIQGGNQPQHF.

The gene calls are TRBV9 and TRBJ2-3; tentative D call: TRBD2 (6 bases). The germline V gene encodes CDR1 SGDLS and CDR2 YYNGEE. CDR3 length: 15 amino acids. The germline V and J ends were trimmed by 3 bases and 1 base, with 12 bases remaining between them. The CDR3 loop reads CASSGGASGTDTQYF. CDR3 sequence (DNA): TGTGCCAGCAGCGGAGGAGCTAGCGGCACAGATACGCAGTATTTT.

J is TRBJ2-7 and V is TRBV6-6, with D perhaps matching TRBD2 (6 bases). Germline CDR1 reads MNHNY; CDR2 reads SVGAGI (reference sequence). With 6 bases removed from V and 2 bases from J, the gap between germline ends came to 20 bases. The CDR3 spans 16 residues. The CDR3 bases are TGTGCCAGCAGCACCGACCGACTAGTTTCGGCCTACGAGCAGTACTTC. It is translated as CASSTDRLVSAYEQYF.

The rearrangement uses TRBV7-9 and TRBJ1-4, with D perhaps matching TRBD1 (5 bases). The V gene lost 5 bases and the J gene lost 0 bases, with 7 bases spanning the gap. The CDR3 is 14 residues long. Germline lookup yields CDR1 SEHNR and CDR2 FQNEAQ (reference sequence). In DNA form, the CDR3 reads TGTGCCAGCAGCCCGACAGCAACTAATGAAAAACTGTTTTTT. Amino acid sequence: CASSPTATNEKLFF.

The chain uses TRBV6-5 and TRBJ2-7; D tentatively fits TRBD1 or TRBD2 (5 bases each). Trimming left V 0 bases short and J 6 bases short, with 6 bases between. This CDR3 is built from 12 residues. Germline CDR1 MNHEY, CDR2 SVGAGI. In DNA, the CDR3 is TGTGCCAGCAGTTACTCTGGGGGCGAGCAGTACTTC. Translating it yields CASSYSGGEQYF.